This T cell receptor beta chain derives from a study of shared clonotypes between healthy human individuals (dated by TCRdb to about 2020). About the study as a whole: A few men and a couple of women, aged 18 to 49 years, made up the cohort. For each donor, CD4 naive and CD4 memory were each run on three plates, CD8 naive on two plates, and CD8 memory on one plate. To estimate repertoire size and how much clonotype sharing occurs between individuals, the study deeply sequenced the blood TCR repertoires of about 5 healthy adults. To increase sequencing depth and limit assay-specific biases, TCR repertoire library preparation and sequencing were carried out by different laboratories using diverse techniques. Per donor, leukapheresis produced somewhere between about 0.9 and 10 billion PBMCs.

Using the deep immunoSEQ assay, TCR CDR3 regions were amplified from genomic DNA by multiplex PCR. Genomic DNA extracted from each cell subset was distributed evenly over all wells of several immunoSEQ 96-well plates, and each plate served as one replicate. For sorted subsets, each replicate PCR was loaded with 200 ng genomic DNA, equivalent to 30,000 or so T cell genomes. The purified libraries were quantified using a Qubit 3.0 fluorometer, sized with a Bioanalyzer 2100, and then quantified again using the KAPA Library Quantification kit. Each immunoSEQ 96-well plate was sequenced on its own single-read 150-cycle Illumina NextSeq 550 flow cell. From the authors' description of their analysis: Because only junctional sequences without quality scores were contained in the immunoSEQ output, filtering matching that applied to full-length reads could not be performed. To assign V/J genes and CDR3, sequences were annotated using PyIR, a Python wrapper for IgBLAST v1.9, with IMGT germline references. Any read was removed if the V/J assignment was weak (E-value above 1e-6), the CDR3 was missing, or the read contained stop codons, out-of-frame junctions, or ambiguous translated residues. A V3J clonotype was defined by an identical inferred V gene, J gene, and CDR3 amino acid sequence. Percentage overlap between repertoires was computed as shared unique clonotypes divided by the size of the smaller repertoire. Richness of each repertoire was evaluated using RTK rarefaction, the Chao1 estimator, and Recon v2.1 estimates of unobserved clonotypes. Generation probabilities were computed with OLGA for all TCRbeta clonotypes obtained by the gDNA method from four donors. TCRdb holds this immuneACCESS table with in-frame rearrangements only. Some clones are missing; in checked studies, unresolved V genes explain under half, and the rest has no known cause. V, J and clone size are those of that table, while D and trimming were read from the DNA. The sample profile shows 2 million to 2.5 million clones; approximately 94% of them were found once. The ten largest clonotypes hold roughly 0.13% of the sample.

Regarding this clone: Its target antigen remains unknown. Base-call qualities are not available, and no considerably larger clone is one nucleotide away. This same CDR3 is encoded by further DNA sequences in the sample.

Donors were healthy HIV-negative adults with no recently reported acute infections or vaccinations. All donors were Caucasian adults living in Nashville, Tennessee, USA. CD4+ T cells were enriched by magnetic negative selection, after which naive cells were positively selected on CD45RA and the negative fraction was taken as the memory subset. Blood was obtained by leukapheresis, after which PBMCs were separated by Ficoll-Histopaque density gradient centrifugation and cryopreserved in liquid nitrogen vapor phase. Analytical flow cytometry was used to check the purity and quantity of every magnetically sorted T cell population. Genomic DNA was isolated from each sorted fraction and quantified by UV absorbance on a Nanodrop 2000c. In the germline V gene, CDR1 corresponds to MGHDK and CDR2 to SYGVNS. The CDR3 holds 14 amino acids from the cysteine to the phenylalanine. The read is trimmed to its CDR3 DNA, 42 bases read in frame from base 1. The V end loses 6 bases and the J end loses 4 bases, and a stretch of 10 bases separates them.

What the study reported, not specific to this receptor: Clonotypes shared by all four sorted-subset donors showed higher generation probabilities than non-shared clonotypes. Around 5% of naive CD4, 3.5% of naive CD8, roughly 2.5% of memory CD4, and 0.4% of memory CD8 clonotypes were shared across several donors. Incomplete sequencing was indicated by rarefaction of sorted-subset datasets, despite the large sequencing depth. The small number of donors limited the genetic and exposure-history diversity represented. Based on pairwise subsampling, the degree of clonotype sharing among donors was expected to be affected by sequencing depth. Sampling was restricted to blood, and TCR repertoires in tissue are likely to differ from TCR repertoires in blood. Naive subsets generally had larger estimated clonotype richness than memory subsets.

Rearrangement joined TRBV25-1 to TRBJ1-6; D gene: possibly TRBD1, on 6 matching bases. The source of this sequence is a man younger than 35 in good health. Sequenced: naive CD4+ T cells sorted from blood. The cell subset or site label corresponds to: CD45RA+ positively selected. The nucleotides are TGTGCCAGCAGCTTACAGGGATATAATTCACCCCTCCACTTT. Its translation reads: CASSLQGYNSPLHF.